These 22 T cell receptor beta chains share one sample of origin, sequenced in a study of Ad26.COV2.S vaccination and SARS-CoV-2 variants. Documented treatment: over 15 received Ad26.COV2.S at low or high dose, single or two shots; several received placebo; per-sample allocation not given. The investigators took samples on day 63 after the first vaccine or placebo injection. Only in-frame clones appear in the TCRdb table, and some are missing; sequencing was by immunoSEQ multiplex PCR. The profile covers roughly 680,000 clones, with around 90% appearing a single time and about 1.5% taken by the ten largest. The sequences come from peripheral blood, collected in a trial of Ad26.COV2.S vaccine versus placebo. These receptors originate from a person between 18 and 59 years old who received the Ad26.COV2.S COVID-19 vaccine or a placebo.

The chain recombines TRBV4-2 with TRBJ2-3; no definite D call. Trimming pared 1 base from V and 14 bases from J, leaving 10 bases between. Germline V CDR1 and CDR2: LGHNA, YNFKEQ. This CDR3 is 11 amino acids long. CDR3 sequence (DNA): TGTGCCAGCAGCCAAGGGAGAGAGCCGTATTTT. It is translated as CASSQGREPYF.

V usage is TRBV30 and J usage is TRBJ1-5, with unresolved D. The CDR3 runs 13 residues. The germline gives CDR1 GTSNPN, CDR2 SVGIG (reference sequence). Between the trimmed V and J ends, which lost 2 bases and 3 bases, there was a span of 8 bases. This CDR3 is CAWSWSDNQPQHF. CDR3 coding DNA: TGTGCCTGGAGTTGGTCAGACAATCAGCCCCAGCATTTT.

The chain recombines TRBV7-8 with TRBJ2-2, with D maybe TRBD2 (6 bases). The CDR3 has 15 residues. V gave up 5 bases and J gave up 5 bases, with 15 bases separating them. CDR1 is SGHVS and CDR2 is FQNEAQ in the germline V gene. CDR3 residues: CASSPARRVTGELFF. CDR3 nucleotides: TGTGCCAGCAGCCCGGCTCGGAGGGTGACCGGGGAGCTGTTTTTT.

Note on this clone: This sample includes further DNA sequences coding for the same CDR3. In nucleotides, the CDR3 is TGTGCCAGCAGCCTAGGGGGACAGGTCTATGGCTACACCTTC. As protein: CASSLGGQVYGYTF. The rearrangement joins TRBV7-9 to TRBJ1-2; the match to TRBD1 covers 8 bases. V shed 5 bases, J shed 4 bases, and the junction held 6 bases outside the gene matches. Germline V gives CDR1 SEHNR, CDR2 FQNEAQ (reference sequence). The CDR3 sequence is 14 residues long.

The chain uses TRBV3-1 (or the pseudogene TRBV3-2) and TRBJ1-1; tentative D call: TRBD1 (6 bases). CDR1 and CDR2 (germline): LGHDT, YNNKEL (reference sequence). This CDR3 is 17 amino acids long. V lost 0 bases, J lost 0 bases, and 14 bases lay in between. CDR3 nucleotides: TGTGCCAGCAGCCAAGAGAGGGGGGGACAAATGAACACTGAAGCTTTCTTT. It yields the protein CASSQERGGQMNTEAFF.

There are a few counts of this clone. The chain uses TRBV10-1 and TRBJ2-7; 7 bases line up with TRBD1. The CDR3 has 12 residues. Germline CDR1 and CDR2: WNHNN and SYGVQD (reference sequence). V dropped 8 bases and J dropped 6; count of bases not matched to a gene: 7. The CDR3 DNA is TGCGCCAGCTCCCGAGGGGGCGGCGAGCAGTACTTC. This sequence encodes CASSRGGGEQYF.

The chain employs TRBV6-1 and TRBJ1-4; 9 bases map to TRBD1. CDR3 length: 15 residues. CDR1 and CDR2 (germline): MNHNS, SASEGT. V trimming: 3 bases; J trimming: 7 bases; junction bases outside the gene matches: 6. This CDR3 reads CASSDGQGLGEKLFF. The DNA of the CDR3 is TGTGCCAGCAGTGATGGACAGGGGTTGGGTGAAAAACTGTTTTTT.

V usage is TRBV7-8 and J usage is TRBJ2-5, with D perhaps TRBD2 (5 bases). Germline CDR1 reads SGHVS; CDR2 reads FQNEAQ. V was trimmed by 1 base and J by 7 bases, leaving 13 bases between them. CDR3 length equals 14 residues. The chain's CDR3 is CASSLGTDSGTQYF. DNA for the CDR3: TGTGCCAGCAGCTTAGGAACGGACTCTGGGACCCAGTACTTC.

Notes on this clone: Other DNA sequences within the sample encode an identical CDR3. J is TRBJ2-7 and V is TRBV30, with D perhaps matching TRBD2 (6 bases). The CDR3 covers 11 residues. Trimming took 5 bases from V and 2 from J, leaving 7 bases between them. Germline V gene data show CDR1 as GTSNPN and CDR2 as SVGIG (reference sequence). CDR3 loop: CAWSGAYEQYF. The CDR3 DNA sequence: TGTGCCTGGTCGGGGGCCTACGAGCAGTACTTC.

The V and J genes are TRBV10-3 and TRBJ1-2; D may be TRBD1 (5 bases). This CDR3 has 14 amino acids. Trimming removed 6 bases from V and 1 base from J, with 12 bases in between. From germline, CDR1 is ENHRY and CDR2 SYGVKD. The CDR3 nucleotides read TGTGCCATCAGCGGCCTGGGGGGTAACTATGGCTACACCTTC. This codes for CAISGLGGNYGYTF.

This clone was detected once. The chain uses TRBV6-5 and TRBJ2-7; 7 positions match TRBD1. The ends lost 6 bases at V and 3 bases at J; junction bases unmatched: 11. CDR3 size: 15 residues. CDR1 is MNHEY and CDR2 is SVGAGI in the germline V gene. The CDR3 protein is CASSLGQAGIYEQYF. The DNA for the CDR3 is TGTGCCAGCAGCCTTGGACAGGCTGGGATCTACGAGCAGTACTTC.

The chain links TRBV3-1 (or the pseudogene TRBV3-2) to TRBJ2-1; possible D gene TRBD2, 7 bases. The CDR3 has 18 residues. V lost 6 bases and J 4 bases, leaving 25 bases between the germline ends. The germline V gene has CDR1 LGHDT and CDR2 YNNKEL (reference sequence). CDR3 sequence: CASRNRTKTRGGYNEQFF. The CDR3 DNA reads TGTGCCAGCAGAAACAGGACAAAAACTAGGGGGGGATACAATGAGCAGTTCTTC.

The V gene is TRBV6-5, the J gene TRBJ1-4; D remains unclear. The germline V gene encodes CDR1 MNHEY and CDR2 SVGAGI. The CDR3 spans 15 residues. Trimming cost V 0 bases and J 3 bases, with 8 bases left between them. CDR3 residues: CASSYSNEPNEKLFF. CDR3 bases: TGTGCCAGCAGTTACTCGAACGAACCTAATGAAAAACTGTTTTTT.

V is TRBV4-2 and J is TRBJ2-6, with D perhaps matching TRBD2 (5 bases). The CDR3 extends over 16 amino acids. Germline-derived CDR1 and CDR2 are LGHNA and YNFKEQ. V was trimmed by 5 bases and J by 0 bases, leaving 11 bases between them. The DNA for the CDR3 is TGTGCCAGCAGCACCCTAGCTCCCTCTGGGGCCAACGTCCTGACTTTC. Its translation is CASSTLAPSGANVLTF.

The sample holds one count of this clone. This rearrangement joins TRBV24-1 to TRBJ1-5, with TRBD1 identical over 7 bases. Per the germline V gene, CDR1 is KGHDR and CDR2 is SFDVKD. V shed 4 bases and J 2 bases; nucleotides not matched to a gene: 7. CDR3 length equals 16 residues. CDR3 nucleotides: TGTGCCACCAGTGAGACAGGGAAGGGAGGCAATCAGCCCCAGCATTTT. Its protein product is CATSETGKGGNQPQHF.

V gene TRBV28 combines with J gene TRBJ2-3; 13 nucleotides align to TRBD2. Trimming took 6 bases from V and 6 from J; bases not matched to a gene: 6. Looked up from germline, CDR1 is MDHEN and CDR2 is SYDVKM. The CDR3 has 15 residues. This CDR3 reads CASSQGLAGADTQYF. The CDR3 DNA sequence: TGTGCCAGCAGCCAAGGACTAGCGGGGGCGGATACGCAGTATTTT.

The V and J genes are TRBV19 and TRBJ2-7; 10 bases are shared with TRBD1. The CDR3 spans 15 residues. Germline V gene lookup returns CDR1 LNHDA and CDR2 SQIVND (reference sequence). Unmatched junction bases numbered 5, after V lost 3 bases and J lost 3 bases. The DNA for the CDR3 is TGTGCCAGTAGTATTGCCGGGACAGGGGACTACGAGCAGTACTTC. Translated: CASSIAGTGDYEQYF. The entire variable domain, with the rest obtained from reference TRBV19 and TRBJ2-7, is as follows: DGGITQSPKYLFRKEGQNVTLSCEQNLNHDAMYWYRQDPGQGLRLIYYSQIVNDFQKGDIAEGYSVSREKKESFPLTVTSAQKNPTAFYLCASSIAGTGDYEQYFGPGTRLTVT.

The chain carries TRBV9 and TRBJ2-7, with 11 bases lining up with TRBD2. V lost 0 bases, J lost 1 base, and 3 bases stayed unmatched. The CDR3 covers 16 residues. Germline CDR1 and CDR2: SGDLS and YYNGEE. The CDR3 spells CASSVAPSGGSYEQYF. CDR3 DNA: TGTGCCAGCAGCGTAGCCCCTAGCGGGGGGTCCTACGAGCAGTACTTC.

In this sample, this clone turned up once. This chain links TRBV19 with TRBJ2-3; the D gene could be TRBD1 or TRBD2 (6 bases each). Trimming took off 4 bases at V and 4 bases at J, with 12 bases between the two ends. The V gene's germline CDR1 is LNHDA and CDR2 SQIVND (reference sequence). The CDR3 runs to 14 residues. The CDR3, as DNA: TGTGCCAGTAGTAGTCCTAGGGGGGCAGATACGCAGTATTTT. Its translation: CASSSPRGADTQYF.

The CDR3 sequence: CASSSPSSGGAYEQYF. Here the CDR3 DNA reads TGCGCCAGCAGCTCCCCCTCTAGCGGGGGGGCCTACGAGCAGTACTTC. This chain uses TRBV5-1 with TRBJ2-7; 12 nucleotides line up with TRBD2. Germline loops: CDR1 SGHRS, CDR2 YFSETQ. The CDR3 is 16 residues long. The trim removed 3 bases at V and 2 bases at J, leaving 6 bases unmatched.

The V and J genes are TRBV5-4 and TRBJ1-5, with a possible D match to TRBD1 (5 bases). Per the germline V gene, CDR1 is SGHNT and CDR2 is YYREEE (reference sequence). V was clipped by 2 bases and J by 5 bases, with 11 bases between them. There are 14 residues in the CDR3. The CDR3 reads CASSFGGKDQPQHF. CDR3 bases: TGTGCCAGCAGCTTCGGGGGGAAAGATCAGCCCCAGCATTTT.

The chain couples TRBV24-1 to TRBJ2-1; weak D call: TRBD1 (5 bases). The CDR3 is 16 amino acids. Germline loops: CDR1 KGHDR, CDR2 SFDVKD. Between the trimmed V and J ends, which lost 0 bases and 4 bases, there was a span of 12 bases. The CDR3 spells CATSDLPGRDYNEQFF. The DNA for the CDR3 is TGTGCCACCAGTGATTTGCCCGGCAGGGATTACAATGAGCAGTTCTTC.